The 28 T cell receptor beta chains below come from one sample, sequenced in a study of blood T cell repertoires in COVID-19. Assay used: immunoSEQ multiplex PCR; TCRdb lists only in-frame clones, some missing. The sample lists 150,000 to 200,000 clones; over 75% were seen once. The specimen sequenced was peripheral blood. These receptors all come from a woman in her 70s with acute or convalescent COVID-19.

The DNA for the CDR3 is TGTGCCAGCAGCTTATACGGGAGGGCAAACAATGAGCAGTTCTTC. Translation gives CASSLYGRANNEQFF. The chain links TRBV7-3 to TRBJ2-1; 8 nucleotides align to TRBD2. CDR3 length: 15 residues. Germline V lookup: CDR1 SGHTA, CDR2 FQGTGA. V shed 2 bases and J 5 bases; nucleotides not matched to a gene: 5.

Only one count was recorded for this clone. V and J are TRBV3-1 (or the pseudogene TRBV3-2) and TRBJ2-7; TRBD2 might be the D (5 bases). V was clipped by 6 bases and J by 2 bases, with 11 bases between them. This CDR3 contains 13 residues. Germline-derived CDR1 and CDR2 are LGHDT and YNNKEL (reference sequence). Here the CDR3 DNA reads TGTGCCAGCAGTCGAGGGCAAACCTACGAGCAGTACTTC. Protein product: CASSRGQTYEQYF.

The genes are TRBV13 and TRBJ2-3; TRBD2 matches at 10 bases. This CDR3 has 18 amino acids. Germline loops: CDR1 PRHDT, CDR2 FYEKMQ (reference sequence). J gave up 2 bases and V 4 bases, and 12 bases lay outside the gene matches. In DNA form, the CDR3 reads TGTGCCAGCAGCTCCCTCGACCGGACTAGCGGTGACACAGATACGCAGTATTTT. Encoded protein: CASSSLDRTSGDTDTQYF.

V gene TRBV2 combines with J gene TRBJ2-1; D unresolved. Trimming cost V 11 bases and J 7 bases, with 18 bases left between them. The CDR3 extends over 13 amino acids. Germline-derived CDR1 and CDR2 are SNHLY and FYNNEI. The CDR3 sequence: CACQAGANNEQFF. CDR3 in DNA: TGTGCCTGCCAAGCAGGCGCAAATAATGAGCAGTTCTTC.

The chain links TRBV12-3 or TRBV12-4 to TRBJ1-1, with unresolved D. This CDR3 is built from 13 residues. The V and J ends lost 3 bases and 0 bases respectively, with 5 bases between them. The CDR3, as DNA: TGTGCCAGCAGTTTGGCGGTGAACACTGAAGCTTTCTTT. Its translation is CASSLAVNTEAFF.

The rearrangement uses TRBV7-9 and TRBJ2-7, with TRBD2 identical over 12 bases. This CDR3 has 16 amino acids. Trimming removed 3 bases from V and 6 bases from J; junction bases left unmatched: 9. The germline V gene encodes CDR1 SEHNR and CDR2 FQNEAQ (reference sequence). The CDR3 DNA reads TGTGCCAGCAGCTTCGGCCTAGCGGGAGGGCCCCTCGAGCAGTACTTC. Its protein is CASSFGLAGGPLEQYF.

V is TRBV12-3 or TRBV12-4 and J is TRBJ2-5; no clear D gene. The CDR3 extends over 13 amino acids. V lost 6 bases and J lost 5, with 13 bases in between. CDR3 region: CASSLGFGETQYF. Here the CDR3 DNA reads TGTGCCAGCAGCCTTGGCTTTGGTGAGACCCAGTACTTC.

This chain links TRBV2 with TRBJ1-1; 8 bases line up with TRBD1. V was pared by 4 bases and J by 5 bases, with 6 bases of the junction left unmatched. The CDR3 loop spans 14 amino acids. Germline CDR1 and CDR2: SNHLY and FYNNEI. The CDR3 DNA reads as TGTGCCAGCAGTGCACGACAGGGGACTACTGAAGCTTTCTTT. Amino acids: CASSARQGTTEAFF.

At least ten counts were recorded for this clone. The rearrangement uses TRBV11-3 and TRBJ2-5, with TRBD2 matching over 7 bases. Germline loops: CDR1 SGHNT, CDR2 YENEEA. The V segment lost 2 bases and the J segment 6 bases; nucleotides outside the gene matches: 6. The length of the CDR3 is 14 residues. CDR3 bases: TGTGCCAGCAGCTTATCGACTAGCTCGAAGACCCAGTACTTC. Its translation is CASSLSTSSKTQYF.

The rearrangement uses TRBV5-5 and TRBJ2-3, with 10 bases that match TRBD1. Unmatched junction bases numbered 11, after V lost 6 bases and J lost 4 bases. Germline CDR1 is SGHKS and CDR2 is YYEKEE (reference sequence). The CDR3 runs to 16 residues. CDR3: CASNPIVGTGADTQYF. The DNA for the CDR3 is TGTGCCAGCAACCCAATAGTCGGGACAGGGGCAGATACGCAGTATTTT.

The chain has TRBV9 and TRBJ2-1; TRBD2 aligns across 11 bases. This CDR3 region has 16 residues. The J segment lost 2 bases and the V segment lost 3 bases, leaving 4 bases of the junction unmatched. Per the germline V gene, CDR1 is SGDLS and CDR2 is YYNGEE. The CDR3 region has the DNA TGTGCCAGCAGCGCGACTAGCGGGAATCCCTACAATGAGCAGTTCTTC. Translating it yields CASSATSGNPYNEQFF.

This clone was detected a few times. The rearrangement joins TRBV19 to TRBJ2-1, with D perhaps matching TRBD2 (6 bases). Trimming shortened V by 5 bases and J by 4 bases, and 15 bases separated the two germline ends. CDR3 length: 15 residues. CDR1 LNHDA and CDR2 SQIVND come from the germline V gene (reference sequence). The DNA for the CDR3 is TGTGCCAGTAGTCCTGGGGACTTAACTTACAATGAGCAGTTCTTC. Translating it yields CASSPGDLTYNEQFF.

The rearrangement links TRBV28 to TRBJ2-7; 8 bases are shared with TRBD2. Germline CDR1 and CDR2: MDHEN and SYDVKM. The CDR3 has 18 residues. V shed 5 bases, J shed 1 base, and the junction held 16 bases outside the gene matches. CDR3 in amino acids: CASSPIGAGVSFSYEQYF. The CDR3, as DNA: TGTGCCAGCAGTCCCATTGGAGCGGGAGTAAGTTTTTCCTACGAGCAGTACTTC.

This rearrangement joins TRBV4-2 to TRBJ2-2, with 11 bases matching TRBD2. After removal of 0 bases from V and 7 bases from J, the junction contained 13 bases not matched to a gene. This CDR3 has 19 amino acids. CDR1 LGHNA and CDR2 YNFKEQ come from the germline V gene. The CDR3: CASSQEGTSGSGWGGELFF. In nucleotides, the CDR3 is TGTGCCAGCAGCCAAGAAGGAACTAGCGGGAGTGGTTGGGGCGGGGAGCTGTTTTTT.

The chain is built from TRBV9 and TRBJ2-3, with 10 bases aligning to TRBD2. CDR1 SGDLS and CDR2 YYNGEE come from the germline V gene. This CDR3 is built from 18 residues. After removal of 3 bases from V and 0 bases from J, the junction contained 10 bases not matched to a gene. The CDR3 region has the DNA TGTGCCAGCAGCGGGCTAGCGGGAGTCCCCTCTAGCACAGATACGCAGTATTTT. Protein sequence: CASSGLAGVPSSTDTQYF.

V gene TRBV3-1 (or the pseudogene TRBV3-2) combines with J gene TRBJ2-7; 10 nucleotides align to TRBD1. Germline V lookup: CDR1 LGHDT, CDR2 YNNKEL (reference sequence). This CDR3 has 16 amino acids. Germline trimming cut 3 bases from V and 0 bases from J; bases unmatched to any gene: 5. The CDR3 DNA sequence: TGTGCCAGCAGCCAGCCGGGACAGGGGACCTCCTACGAGCAGTACTTC. Translation: CASSQPGQGTSYEQYF.

The chain recombines TRBV3-1 (or the pseudogene TRBV3-2) with TRBJ2-7, with D unclear. Germline assignment: CDR1 LGHDT and CDR2 YNNKEL (reference sequence). CDR3 length equals 14 residues. The germline V and J ends were trimmed by 2 bases and 0 bases, with 8 bases remaining between them. Here the CDR3 DNA reads TGTGCCAGCAGCCAATCTTATAGCTCCTACGAGCAGTACTTC. Protein sequence: CASSQSYSSYEQYF.

Only a few counts were recorded for this clone. The chain couples TRBV15 to TRBJ2-5, with TRBD2 matching over 7 bases. Looked up from germline, CDR1 is LNHNV and CDR2 is YYDKDF (reference sequence). The CDR3 contains 16 residues. With 4 bases clipped from V and 5 bases from J, the junction kept 13 bases outside the gene matches. DNA for the CDR3: TGTGCCACCAGCAACCGACTAGCAGACGAACGGGAGACCCAGTACTTC. Its translation is CATSNRLADERETQYF.

J is TRBJ2-3 and V is TRBV7-8, with 9 positions matching TRBD2. Trimming cost V 4 bases and J 4 bases; bases outside gene matches: 18. CDR1 is SGHVS, CDR2 FQNEAQ, per germline. This CDR3 contains 19 residues. CDR3 DNA: TGTGCCAGCAGCTCTGGGGGAGTTAGGCTAGCGGGAAGGGCAGATACGCAGTATTTT. Its protein product is CASSSGGVRLAGRADTQYF.

The gene calls are TRBV30 and TRBJ1-3, with D perhaps matching TRBD1 (5 bases). CDR3 size: 12 residues. The V end was cut by 8 bases, the J end by 0 bases, with 8 bases between. The germline CDR1 and CDR2 sequences are GTSNPN and SVGIG (reference sequence). CDR3 region: CAAGFSGNTIYF. The CDR3 DNA is TGTGCCGCAGGGTTCTCTGGAAACACCATATATTTT. The entire variable domain, with the rest obtained from reference TRBV30 and TRBJ1-3, is as follows: SQTIHQWPATLVQPVGSPLSLECTVEGTSNPNLYWYRQAAGRGLQLLFYSVGIGQISSEVPQNLSASRPQDRQFILSSKKLLLSDSGFYLCAAGFSGNTIYFGEGSWLTVV.

The chain joins TRBV2 to TRBJ2-1, with D maybe TRBD2 (5 bases). CDR3 length equals 14 residues. Per the germline V gene, CDR1 is SNHLY and CDR2 is FYNNEI. The V end lost 8 bases, the J end lost 7 bases, and 18 bases lay between the germline ends. The CDR3 loop is CASGSGELQNEQFF. DNA for the CDR3: TGTGCCAGCGGTAGTGGGGAGTTGCAGAATGAGCAGTTCTTC. Full variable domain (remainder filled in from reference TRBV2 and TRBJ2-1): EPEVTQTPSHQVTQMGQEVILRCVPISNHLYFYWYRQILGQKVEFLVSFYNNEISEKSEIFDDQFSVERPDGSNFTLKIRSTKLEDSAMYFCASGSGELQNEQFFGPGTRLTVL.

J is TRBJ1-4 and V is TRBV19; 9 nucleotides align to TRBD1. CDR3 length equals 16 residues. Germline lookup yields CDR1 LNHDA and CDR2 SQIVND (reference sequence). Trimming at V came to 8 bases and at J to 8 bases, leaving 15 bases not matched to a gene. CDR3 DNA: TGTGCCAGTTCCGGGACAGGGCCGGAGGTGTTCGAAAAACTGTTTTTT. Protein sequence: CASSGTGPEVFEKLFF.

This chain links TRBV27 with TRBJ2-7, with 10 bases identical to TRBD1. Germline V gene data show CDR1 as MNHEY and CDR2 as SMNVEV (reference sequence). The CDR3 is made up of 14 amino acids. V was clipped by 10 bases and J by 4 bases; unmatched bases: 10. For the CDR3, the DNA is TGTGCCACCCGCGCGACAGGGGGCTTATACGAGCAGTACTTC. It translates to CATRATGGLYEQYF.

This chain joins TRBV18 and TRBJ2-3; no clear D. The V and J ends lost 4 bases and 0 bases respectively, with 8 bases between them. The germline gives CDR1 KGHSH, CDR2 LQKENI. The length of the CDR3 is 14 residues. Here the CDR3 reads CASSRKQSTDTQYF. DNA of the CDR3: TGTGCCAGCTCACGAAAACAGAGCACAGATACGCAGTATTTT. The complete variable domain, with remaining parts taken from reference TRBV18 and TRBJ2-3, reads NAGVMQNPRHLVRRRGQEARLRCSPMKGHSHVYWYRQLPEEGLKFMVYLQKENIIDESGMPKERFSAEFPKEGPSILRIQQVVRGDSAAYFCASSRKQSTDTQYFGPGTRLTVL.

This chain joins TRBV19 and TRBJ2-1, with 12 nucleotides matching TRBD2. The CDR3 covers 19 residues. Germline lookup yields CDR1 LNHDA and CDR2 SQIVND (reference sequence). Trimming at V came to 6 bases and at J to 0 bases, leaving 12 bases not matched to a gene. The CDR3 protein is CASREGRLAGESSYNEQFF. The CDR3 bases are TGTGCCAGTAGGGAGGGGAGACTAGCGGGAGAAAGCTCCTACAATGAGCAGTTCTTC.

The J gene is TRBJ1-5, the V gene TRBV6-5; D unclear. The CDR3 length is 14 residues. Per germline, CDR1 MNHEY and CDR2 SVGAGI. The V and J ends lost 7 bases and 1 base respectively, with 11 bases between them. Here the CDR3 reads CASTRLASNQPQHF. The CDR3 nucleotides read TGTGCCAGCACCAGGCTGGCGAGCAATCAGCCCCAGCATTTT.

The V and J genes are TRBV11-1 and TRBJ2-7, with TRBD1 as a possible D gene (6 bases). The V end lost 2 bases, the J end lost 3 bases, and 11 bases lay between the germline ends. CDR1 and CDR2 from the germline V gene are SGHAT and FQDESV (reference sequence). The CDR3 spans 14 residues. CDR3 bases: TGTGCCAGCAGCTTATCGACAGGCGACTACGAGCAGTACTTC. Translating gives CASSLSTGDYEQYF.

The CDR3 DNA follows: TGTGCCACCAGTGACCGACAGGTCAATCAGCCCCAGCATTTT. It translates to CATSDRQVNQPQHF. The chain links TRBV24-1 to TRBJ1-5, with D possibly TRBD1 on 6 matching bases. The CDR3 has 14 amino acids. V shed 4 bases and J shed 3 bases, with 9 bases lying between them. The germline V gene has CDR1 KGHDR and CDR2 SFDVKD.